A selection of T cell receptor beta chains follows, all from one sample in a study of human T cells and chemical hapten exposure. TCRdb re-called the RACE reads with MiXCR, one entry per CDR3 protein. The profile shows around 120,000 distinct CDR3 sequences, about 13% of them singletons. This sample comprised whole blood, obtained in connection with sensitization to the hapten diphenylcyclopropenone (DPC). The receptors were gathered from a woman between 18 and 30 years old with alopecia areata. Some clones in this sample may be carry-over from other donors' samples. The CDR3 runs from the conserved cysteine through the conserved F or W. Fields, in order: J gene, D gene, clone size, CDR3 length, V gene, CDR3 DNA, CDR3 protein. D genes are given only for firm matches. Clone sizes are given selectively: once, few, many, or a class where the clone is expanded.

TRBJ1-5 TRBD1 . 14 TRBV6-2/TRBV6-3 TGTGCCAGCAGCCACGACAGGGGAGGACAGCCCCAGCATTTT CASSHDRGGQPQHF
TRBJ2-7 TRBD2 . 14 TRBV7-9 TGTGCCAGCAGCTGGATAGCGGGGAGCTACGAGCAGTACTTC CASSWIAGSYEQYF
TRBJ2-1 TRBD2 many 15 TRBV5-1 TGCGCCAGCAGCCCGCAAGCGGGGGGTTACAATGAGCAGTTCTTC CASSPQAGGYNEQFF
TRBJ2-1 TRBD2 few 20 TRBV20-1 TGCAGTGCTAGAGATGTAAGGGGACTAGCGGGGTCGAGCTCCTACAATGAGCAGTTCTTC CSARDVRGLAGSSSYNEQFF
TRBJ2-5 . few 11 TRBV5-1 TGCGCCAGCAGCCTCGATTTTACCCAGTACTTC CASSLDFTQYF
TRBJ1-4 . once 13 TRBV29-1 TGCAGCGTTACTTCCCGCTTCGAGGAAAAACTGTTTTTT CSVTSRFEEKLFF
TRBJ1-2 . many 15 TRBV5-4 TGTGCCAGCAGCAAAAGTCGACAGATAGACTATGGCTACACCTTC CASSKSRQIDYGYTF
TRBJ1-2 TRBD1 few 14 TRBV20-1 TGCAGTGCTCCGAGGACAGGGTTAATGTATGGCTACACCTTC CSAPRTGLMYGYTF
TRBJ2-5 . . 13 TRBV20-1 TGCAGTGCTAGAGCAGCAGGCCCTGAGACCCAGTACTTC CSARAAGPETQYF
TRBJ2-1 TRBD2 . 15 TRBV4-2 TGTGCCAGCAGCCCAAAACTAGCGGGGGACAATGAGCAGTTCTTC CASSPKLAGDNEQFF
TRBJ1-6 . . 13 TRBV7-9 TGTGCCAGCAGCTTGGGCCTGAATTCACCCCTCCACTTT CASSLGLNSPLHF
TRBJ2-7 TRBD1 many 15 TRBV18 TGTGCCAGCTCACCACGCGGACAGGGAACCTACGAGCAGTACTTC CASSPRGQGTYEQYF
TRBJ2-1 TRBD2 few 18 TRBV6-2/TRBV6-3 TGTGCCAGCAGCCGCGGGGTAGCGGGGGGGCTGACGGAAGGTGAGCAGTTCTTC CASSRGVAGGLTEGEQFF
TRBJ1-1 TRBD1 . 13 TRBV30 TGTGCCTGGAGTGTACACAGGGGCACTGAAGCTTTCTTT CAWSVHRGTEAFF
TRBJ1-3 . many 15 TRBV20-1 TGCAGTGCTAGAGACTGGACCGGACCTGGAAACACCATATATTTT CSARDWTGPGNTIYF
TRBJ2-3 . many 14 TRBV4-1 TGCGCCAGCAGCCTTGGGCCCTCCACAGATACGCAGTATTTT CASSLGPSTDTQYF
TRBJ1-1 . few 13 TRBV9 TGTGCCAGCAGCGTACAGGGGAACACTGAAGCTTTCTTT CASSVQGNTEAFF